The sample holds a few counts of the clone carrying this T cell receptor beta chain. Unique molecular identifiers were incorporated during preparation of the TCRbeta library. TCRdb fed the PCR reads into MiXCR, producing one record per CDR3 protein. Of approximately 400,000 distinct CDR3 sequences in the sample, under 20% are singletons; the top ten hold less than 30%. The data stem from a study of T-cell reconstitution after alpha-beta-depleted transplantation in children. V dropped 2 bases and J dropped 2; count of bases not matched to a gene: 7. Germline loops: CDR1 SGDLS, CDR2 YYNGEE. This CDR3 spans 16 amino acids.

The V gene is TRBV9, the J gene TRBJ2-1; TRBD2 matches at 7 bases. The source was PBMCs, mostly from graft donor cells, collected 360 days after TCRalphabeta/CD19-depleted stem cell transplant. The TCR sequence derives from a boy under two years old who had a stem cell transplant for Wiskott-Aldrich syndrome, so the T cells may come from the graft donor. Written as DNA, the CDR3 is TGTGCCAGCAGCGTCTTATCGGGACTAACCTACAATGAGCAGTTCTTC. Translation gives CASSVLSGLTYNEQFF.